Listed below are T cell receptor beta chains from one sample, sequenced in a study of cytomegalovirus exposure and HLA in healthy donors. Some clones are missing from TCRdb's copy, which holds only in-frame ones; the method was immunoSEQ multiplex PCR. The data contain 150,000 to 180,000 clones, roughly three quarters of them singletons. Sequenced: PBMCs. These receptors were taken from a young man in good health and CMV-seropositive. The CDR3 runs from the conserved cysteine through the conserved F or W. A D gene is named only where the DNA matches it firmly. Clone sizes are given selectively: once, few, many, or a class where the clone is expanded.

TRBJ1-5	TRBD1	-	TRBV6-5	CASRDRAGQPQHF	TGTGCCAGCAGGGACAGGGCAGGTCAGCCCCAGCATTTT
TRBJ1-1	TRBD1	-	TRBV2	CASRTGEEAAFF	TGTGCCAGTCGGACAGGGGAGGAGGCAGCTTTCTTT
TRBJ1-1	-	-	TRBV14	CASSQEWGDTEAFF	TGTGCCAGCAGCCAAGAATGGGGAGACACTGAAGCTTTCTTT
TRBJ2-1	TRBD2	few	TRBV19	CASSIRGLAEHNEQFF	TGTGCCAGTAGTATTAGGGGACTAGCGGAACACAATGAGCAGTTCTTC
TRBJ2-7	TRBD1	-	TRBV19	CASSIVGTGSYEQYF	TGTGCCAGTAGTATAGTCGGGACAGGGTCATACGAGCAGTACTTC
TRBJ2-7	-	-	TRBV28	CASSLRGTLLEQYF	TGTGCCAGCAGTTTACGAGGGACTCTTCTCGAGCAGTACTTC
TRBJ1-2	-	-	TRBV28	CASSFFRGGGYGYTF	TGTGCCAGCAGTTTTTTCCGGGGGGGCGGCTATGGCTACACCTTC
TRBJ2-2	-	-	TRBV6-1	CASSSGQGGGELFF	TGTGCCAGCAGCTCCGGGCAGGGTGGCGGGGAGCTGTTTTTT
TRBJ1-3	-	once	TRBV13	CASSQRETGTGNTIYF	TGTGCCAGCAGCCAAAGAGAAACAGGGACTGGAAACACCATATATTTT
TRBJ1-1	-	-	TRBV4-1	CASSQTKGEGDGTEAFF	TGCGCCAGCAGCCAAACCAAGGGGGAGGGCGATGGCACTGAAGCTTTCTTT
TRBJ1-2	-	once	TRBV10-3	CAISRGNYGYTF	TGTGCCATCAGTCGAGGAAACTATGGCTACACCTTC
TRBJ2-4	TRBD2	once	TRBV28	CASSPPGGNIQYF	TGTGCCAGCAGCCCCCCGGGGGGAAACATTCAGTACTTC
TRBJ1-1	TRBD1	-	TRBV7-9	CASSGRGMLGTEAFF	TGTGCCAGCAGCGGCAGGGGGATGTTGGGCACTGAAGCTTTCTTT
TRBJ2-1	-	-	TRBV19	CASSRFAEGGDEQFF	TGTGCCAGTAGTAGGTTTGCGGAGGGCGGTGATGAGCAGTTCTTC
TRBJ2-7	-	-	TRBV1	CTSSQALTYGGTIEQYF	TGCACCAGCAGCCAAGCCCTTACTTACGGCGGAACCATCGAGCAGTACTTC
TRBJ2-3	-	few	TRBV7-9	CASSISRGKGTDTQYF	TGTGCCAGCAGTATCAGCAGGGGCAAGGGCACAGATACGCAGTATTTT
TRBJ2-1	TRBD2	-	TRBV9	CASSGLAGYNEQFF	TGTGCCAGCAGCGGGCTAGCGGGGTACAATGAGCAGTTCTTC
TRBJ2-7	-	-	TRBV5-4	CASSRQTGAYEQYF	TGTGCCAGCAGCCGTCAAACTGGAGCCTACGAGCAGTACTTC
TRBJ2-3	-	-	TRBV9	CASSVVGEEAVTDTQYF	TGTGCCAGCAGCGTAGTAGGGGAGGAGGCGGTTACTGATACGCAGTATTTT
TRBJ1-2	-	-	TRBV6-5	CASSPGGGGYTF	TGTGCCAGCAGCCCGGGGGGAGGAGGCTACACCTTC
TRBJ2-3	TRBD2	-	TRBV7-8	CASSLWTSGSTDTQYF	TGTGCCAGCAGCCTCTGGACTAGCGGGAGCACAGATACGCAGTATTTT
TRBJ2-1	TRBD2	-	TRBV6-1	CASSVPSELTSGRAYNEQFF	TGTGCCAGCAGTGTCCCAAGTGAACTAACTAGCGGGAGGGCCTACAATGAGCAGTTCTTC
TRBJ2-7	TRBD1	-	TRBV30	CAWSTGRGRYEQYF	TGTGCCTGGAGTACTGGCAGGGGGCGCTACGAGCAGTACTTC
TRBJ2-1	TRBD2	-	TRBV30	CAWSVTRTSGAYNEQFF	TGTGCCTGGAGTGTAACCCGGACTAGCGGGGCATACAATGAGCAGTTCTTC
TRBJ2-5	-	-	TRBV14	CASSPGRETQYF	TGTGCCAGCAGCCCAGGGCGGGAGACCCAGTACTTC
TRBJ2-5	TRBD1	-	TRBV6-5	CASSRDRQYQETQYF	TGTGCCAGCAGTCGGGACAGGCAATACCAAGAGACCCAGTACTTC
TRBJ2-7	-	-	TRBV7-3	CASSLQLATEQYF	TGTGCCAGCAGCTTGCAACTAGCTACCGAGCAGTACTTC
TRBJ2-1	-	-	TRBV1	CTSSPIPEPGLAGPPGNEQFF	TGCACCAGCAGCCCAATCCCGGAACCAGGACTAGCGGGACCCCCGGGGAATGAGCAGTTCTTC
TRBJ2-3	TRBD1	-	TRBV28	CASSTNRDRRSTDTQYF	TGTGCCAGCAGTACCAATCGGGACAGACGTAGCACAGATACGCAGTATTTT
TRBJ2-2	-	-	TRBV30	CAWMEEIRSKRRGELFF	TGTGCCTGGATGGAGGAAATACGGTCTAAGCGACGCGGGGAGCTGTTTTTT
TRBJ2-3	-	-	TRBV4-2	CASSQRGAVTDTQYF	TGTGCCAGCAGCCAACGTGGAGCAGTTACAGATACGCAGTATTTT
TRBJ2-7	TRBD1	-	TRBV5-6	CASSLGTERPYEQYF	TGTGCCAGCAGCTTAGGGACAGAGCGACCCTACGAGCAGTACTTC
TRBJ2-7	TRBD2	-	TRBV5-1	CASSSSGRAHEQYF	TGCGCCAGCAGCAGTAGCGGGAGAGCCCACGAGCAGTACTTC
TRBJ2-3	-	few	TRBV30	CAWSVQEGRRQYF	TGTGCCTGGAGTGTACAAGAGGGCCGGAGGCAGTATTTT
TRBJ2-7	TRBD2	-	TRBV5-4	CASSSGSIAGSYNEQYF	TGTGCCAGCAGCTCCGGGTCAATAGCGGGCTCCTATAACGAGCAGTACTTC
TRBJ2-7	TRBD2	once	TRBV4-2	CASSQGRAGGQSYEQYF	TGTGCCAGCAGCCAAGGAAGAGCGGGAGGCCAATCCTACGAGCAGTACTTC
TRBJ2-7	-	-	TRBV28	CASSSPKALLLSQEGYEQYF	TGTGCCAGCAGTTCCCCGAAAGCACTACTCCTGTCCCAGGAGGGGTACGAGCAGTACTTC
TRBJ1-5	-	few	TRBV5-1	CASSLGTLNQPQHF	TGCGCCAGCAGCTTGGGGACACTGAATCAGCCCCAGCATTTT
TRBJ2-1	TRBD2	-	TRBV19	CASSIEGGLAEQFF	TGTGCCAGTAGTATAGAGGGGGGACTAGCGGAGCAGTTCTTC
TRBJ1-2	-	-	TRBV6-1	CASSEEASGFYGYTF	TGTGCCAGCAGTGAAGAAGCCAGCGGTTTCTATGGCTACACCTTC
TRBJ1-2	TRBD1	-	TRBV5-4	CASSSLQGGDYGYTF	TGTGCCAGCAGTTCTCTACAGGGGGGCGACTATGGCTACACCTTC
TRBJ2-1	TRBD2	-	TRBV14	CASSQVSSGRLDEQFF	TGTGCCAGCAGCCAAGTTTCTAGCGGGAGGTTGGATGAGCAGTTCTTC
TRBJ1-4	-	-	TRBV20-1	CSARGAGKLFF	TGCAGTGCTAGAGGGGCAGGTAAACTGTTTTTT
TRBJ2-7	-	-	TRBV28	CASSGDSSYEQYF	TGTGCCAGCAGTGGGGACTCTTCCTACGAGCAGTACTTC
TRBJ2-7	-	-	TRBV25-1	CASSEPTPEPWDYEQYF	TGTGCCAGCAGTGAACCAACCCCGGAGCCTTGGGACTACGAGCAGTACTTC
TRBJ2-2	TRBD1	few	TRBV6-1	CASRGQGSNTGELFF	TGTGCCAGCAGGGGACAGGGATCGAACACCGGGGAGCTGTTTTTT